These 21 T cell receptor beta chains were sequenced from one sample in a study of blood T cell repertoires in COVID-19. Repertoires were generated with immunoSEQ multiplex PCR, while TCRdb's copy carries only in-frame clones and drops some. The sample shows roughly 400,000 clones, 70% to 90% of them seen only once. The sample was PBMCs or T cells enriched from blood (not recorded which). Receptor source: a woman under 30 who had been exposed to COVID-19.

The chain couples TRBV29-1 to TRBJ2-3; 9 positions agree with TRBD2. Trimming took 7 bases from V and 2 from J; bases not matched to a gene: 19. The germline V gene has CDR1 SQVTM and CDR2 ANQGSEA. The CDR3 is 18 residues long. The CDR3 region is CSARSALGRGGLTDTQYF. The CDR3 DNA reads TGCAGCGCCCGATCTGCGTTAGGGCGGGGGGGCCTCACAGATACGCAGTATTTT.

The CDR3 loop reads CASSSIMGLAGERQFF. The DNA for the CDR3 is TGTGCCAGTAGTTCCATTATGGGACTAGCGGGAGAAAGGCAGTTCTTC. The chain has TRBV19 and TRBJ2-1; 14 bases match TRBD2. CDR1 is LNHDA and CDR2 is SQIVND in the germline V gene (reference sequence). V dropped 5 bases and J dropped 12; count of bases not matched to a gene: 12. The length of the CDR3 is 16 residues.

This sequence joins TRBV5-4 and TRBJ2-7, with a weak D call TRBD2 (5 bases). The germline gives CDR1 SGHNT, CDR2 YYREEE (reference sequence). CDR3 length: 13 residues. Trimming took off 4 bases at V and 4 bases at J, with 12 bases between the two ends. The CDR3 spells CASSPGLNYEQYF. In DNA form, the CDR3 reads TGTGCCAGCAGCCCGGGATTAAATTACGAGCAGTACTTC.

The chain combines TRBV7-2 with TRBJ2-7, with TRBD2 matching over 10 bases. Germline-derived CDR1 and CDR2 are SGHTA and FQGNSA. The CDR3 has 17 amino acids. Trimming removed 1 base from V and 3 bases from J; junction bases left unmatched: 9. DNA of the CDR3: TGTGCCAGCAGCTTAGTTGCGACTAGCGGGTGGGGCTACGAGCAGTACTTC. Its protein is CASSLVATSGWGYEQYF.

This clone was counted only a few times. The CDR3 spells CASSYEPTNTGELFF. The CDR3 coding sequence is TGTGCCAGCAGTTACGAGCCGACGAACACCGGGGAGCTGTTTTTT. The chain couples TRBV6-5 to TRBJ2-2; D remains unclear. The CDR3 loop spans 15 amino acids. Germline CDR1 is MNHEY and CDR2 is SVGAGI. The V gene lost 2 bases and the J gene lost 0 bases, with 7 bases spanning the gap.

The V call is TRBV4-1, the J call TRBJ2-5; D uncertain. The CDR3 has 14 amino acids. Germline CDR1 reads MGHRA; CDR2 reads YSYEKL. With 4 bases removed from V and 0 bases from J, the gap between germline ends came to 9 bases. The CDR3 sequence is CASSLNGYQETQYF. As DNA, the CDR3 is TGCGCCAGCAGCCTCAACGGGTACCAAGAGACCCAGTACTTC.

The chain carries TRBV4-2 and TRBJ2-1, with D perhaps TRBD2 (6 bases). From germline, CDR1 is LGHNA and CDR2 YNFKEQ. V lost 1 base to trimming and J lost 1 base, with 17 bases between them. CDR3 size: 18 residues. In nucleotides, the CDR3 is TGTGCCAGCAGCCAAGCGATTTCGGGGGAGGTATCCTACAATGAGCAGTTCTTC. It is translated as CASSQAISGEVSYNEQFF.

This clone has more than one count but fewer than ten. The V and J genes are TRBV2 and TRBJ1-4; 7 nucleotides line up with TRBD1. CDR1 and CDR2 from the germline V gene are SNHLY and FYNNEI. This CDR3 is 12 amino acids long. Trimming cost V 6 bases and J 7 bases; bases outside gene matches: 2. The CDR3 DNA follows: TGTGCCAGCAGGGGACAGTCTGAAAAACTGTTTTTT. Its translation: CASRGQSEKLFF.

The chain joins TRBV7-2 to TRBJ1-3, with TRBD1 matching 9 bases. The germline gives CDR1 SGHTA, CDR2 FQGNSA. Unmatched junction bases numbered 4, after V lost 3 bases and J lost 4 bases. The CDR3 length is 15 residues. CDR3 amino acids: CASSLDRGGGNTIYF. The CDR3 region has the DNA TGTGCCAGCAGCTTGGACAGGGGAGGAGGAAACACCATATATTTT.

The V call is TRBV5-1, the J call TRBJ1-1; D not resolved. CDR3 length: 14 amino acids. The ends were cut back, 2 bases at V and 2 bases at J, with 10 bases in the middle. Looked up from germline, CDR1 is SGHRS and CDR2 is YFSETQ. The DNA of the CDR3 is TGCGCCAGCAGCTTAGATTACAGCAACACTGAAGCTTTCTTT. Translating gives CASSLDYSNTEAFF. Drawing the rest from reference TRBV5-1 and TRBJ1-1, the complete variable domain is KAGVTQTPRYLIKTRGQQVTLSCSPISGHRSVSWYQQTPGQGLQFLFEYFSETQRNKGNFPGRFSGRQFSNSRSEMNVSTLELGDSALYLCASSLDYSNTEAFFGQGTRLTVV.

The CDR3 loop reads CASSRGTVGANVLTF. In nucleotides, the CDR3 is TGTGCCAGCAGCCGAGGGACAGTTGGGGCCAACGTCCTGACTTTC. The J gene is TRBJ2-6, the V gene TRBV3-1 (or the pseudogene TRBV3-2); TRBD1 agrees at 7 bases. The CDR3 spans 15 residues. Trimming took 4 bases from V and 3 from J; bases not matched to a gene: 3. CDR1 LGHDT and CDR2 YNNKEL come from the germline V gene (reference sequence).

V usage is TRBV15 and J usage is TRBJ2-7; TRBD2 is a possible D gene (5 bases). The CDR3 loop spans 15 amino acids. Trimming cost V 0 bases and J 3 bases, with 12 bases left between them. Germline values: CDR1 LNHNV, CDR2 YYDKDF (reference sequence). The CDR3 loop reads CATSRDSGGFYEQYF. CDR3 in DNA: TGTGCCACCAGCAGAGACAGCGGAGGTTTCTACGAGCAGTACTTC.

The chain uses TRBV2 and TRBJ1-1, with 10 bases fitting TRBD1. Germline V gene data show CDR1 as SNHLY and CDR2 as FYNNEI. The ends lost 6 bases at V and 4 bases at J; junction bases unmatched: 2. The CDR3 consists of 13 residues. CDR3 sequence: CASRGQGGTEAFF. The CDR3 nucleotides read TGTGCCAGCAGAGGACAGGGGGGCACTGAAGCTTTCTTT.

The rearrangement uses TRBV24-1 and TRBJ1-2; 9 positions match TRBD1. With 4 bases clipped from V and 7 bases from J, the junction kept 21 bases outside the gene matches. CDR1 is KGHDR and CDR2 is SFDVKD in the germline V gene. The CDR3 covers 19 residues. Here the CDR3 reads CATSDHTVGQGPLESGYTF. In DNA, the CDR3 is TGTGCCACCAGTGACCACACCGTAGGACAGGGGCCCCTTGAGAGTGGCTACACCTTC.

The chain joins TRBV7-2 to TRBJ2-2; TRBD1 aligns across 10 bases. Trimming took 6 bases from V and 5 from J; bases not matched to a gene: 6. The CDR3 runs to 15 residues. Germline V gene data show CDR1 as SGHTA and CDR2 as FQGNSA. The CDR3 protein is CASRPTGGRTGELFF. CDR3 nucleotide sequence: TGTGCCAGCAGACCGACAGGGGGCAGGACCGGGGAGCTGTTTTTT.

The V and J genes are TRBV6-4 and TRBJ2-1; tentatively, D is TRBD2 (7 bases). CDR1 is MRHNA, CDR2 SNTAGT, per germline. V was shortened by 2 bases and J by 2 bases, with 10 bases between the two germline ends. The CDR3 is made up of 15 amino acids. Here the CDR3 DNA reads TGTGCCAGCAGTGACACGGGGGGCGCCTACAATGAGCAGTTCTTC. This translates into CASSDTGGAYNEQFF.

The V gene is TRBV9, the J gene TRBJ1-2; 8 nucleotides match TRBD1. CDR1 and CDR2 (germline): SGDLS, YYNGEE. The V gene end was trimmed by 4 bases and the J gene end by 4 bases; junction bases not matched to a gene: 15. The CDR3 has 17 residues. The CDR3 sequence: CASSRTPGQDLFYGYTF. CDR3 nucleotide sequence: TGTGCCAGCAGCCGTACTCCGGGACAGGATTTGTTCTATGGCTACACCTTC.

The chain combines TRBV9 with TRBJ2-7; 8 bases line up with TRBD2. The CDR3 runs 15 residues. CDR1 is SGDLS and CDR2 is YYNGEE in the germline V gene. V lost 4 bases and J lost 2; bases outside the gene matches: 8. CDR3 in DNA: TGTGCCAGCAGCCTCGGGACTAGTCTCGCCTACGAGCAGTACTTC. Translation: CASSLGTSLAYEQYF.

The J gene is TRBJ2-5, the V gene TRBV7-9; 16 bases fit TRBD2. V shed 6 bases, J shed 5 bases, and the junction held 3 bases outside the gene matches. The CDR3 covers 15 residues. Germline values: CDR1 SEHNR, CDR2 FQNEAQ (reference sequence). CDR3 sequence: CASRPGLAGGETQYF. The CDR3 DNA reads as TGTGCCAGCAGACCGGGACTAGCGGGAGGGGAGACCCAGTACTTC.

This clone was picked up a small number of times. This rearrangement joins TRBV7-2 to TRBJ1-2; 9 nucleotides align to TRBD1. There are 13 residues in the CDR3. Germline CDR1 SGHTA, CDR2 FQGNSA. With V trimmed by 4 bases and J by 11 bases, 8 bases remained unmatched. In DNA form, the CDR3 reads TGTGCCAGCAGCTCCTCCTACAGGGGGCCATACACCTTC. Encoded protein: CASSSSYRGPYTF.

With respect to this clone: Within the sample, other DNA sequences also encode this same CDR3. This chain connects TRBV28 to TRBJ2-2; no clear D. The germline V gene has CDR1 MDHEN and CDR2 SYDVKM. V was shortened by 3 bases and J by 5 bases, with 4 bases between the two germline ends. CDR3 length: 12 amino acids. This CDR3 reads CASSLLTGELFF. The CDR3 coding sequence is TGTGCCAGCAGTTTGCTAACCGGGGAGCTGTTTTTT.